This T cell receptor (beta chain) was retrieved from a study of blood T cells in healthy people across ages. For the study at large: About one barcoded beta molecule per two T cells was captured by template switching.

Germline V gives CDR1 SNHLY, CDR2 FYNNEI. This CDR3 has 16 amino acids. With V trimmed by 5 bases and J by 6 bases, 8 bases remained unmatched. Combining a sample-barcoded 5' primer with a J-beta primer mix, a second PCR ran for roughly 6 to 11 cycles. Tags on each cDNA molecule came from a template-switch adaptor with 12 random nucleotides. Every sample gave at least 3 million paired-end reads containing CDR3. TCRdb processed the 5' RACE reads anew with MiXCR; each CDR3 protein has one entry. The table records roughly 410,000 distinct CDR3 sequences, about half of them present only once. Study findings and constraints: Measured against age, TCR beta diversity per million T cells decreased in a roughly linear manner.

Notes on this clonotype: What it binds is unknown.

Sequenced sample: blood. The sequence came from a man in his 60s in good health. The chain uses TRBV2 and TRBJ1-4; 11 positions agree with TRBD1. The CDR3 bases are TGTGCCAGCAGTCCCGGGACAGGGGGACGGTATGAAAAACTGTTTTTT. Protein product: CASSPGTGGRYEKLFF.